The rows below give T cell receptor beta chains drawn from one sample of a study of blood T cells in healthy people across ages. TCRdb recomputed calls from the 5' RACE reads with MiXCR, one row per CDR3 protein. Found here are about 780,000 distinct CDR3 sequences, roughly 24% of them singletons; the top ten hold 2.5% to 3.5%. This sample also appeared in a second study, on T cells of mothers and their children.

Source material: blood. Every receptor here comes from a boy younger than 18 in good health. CDR3s include the opening cysteine and the closing phenylalanine or tryptophan. The D gene is left open where the match is weak. Clone sizes are given selectively: once, few, many, or a class where the clone is expanded.

j_call | v_call | d_call | clone_size | cdr3_nt | cdr3_aa
TRBJ2-5 | TRBV7-3 | NA | many | TGTGCCAGCAGCTTAACCCGGGGGGCGAGTGGAGAGACCCAGTACTTC | CASSLTRGASGETQYF
TRBJ1-4 | TRBV29-1 | NA | NA | TGCAGCGTTACCGCCGGGACAACAGAAAAACTGTTTTTT | CSVTAGTTEKLFF
TRBJ2-5 | TRBV9 | NA | NA | TGTGCCAGCAGCGTAGGGGTCCTCTACCAGGAGACCCAGTACTTC | CASSVGVLYQETQYF
TRBJ1-1 | TRBV28 | NA | few | TGTGCCAGCAGTTTTAGGGGGTCGGGGAGCACTGAAGCTTTCTTT | CASSFRGSGSTEAFF
TRBJ1-2 | TRBV27 | NA | few | TGTGCCAGCAGCAGCGCAGGAGCTAACTATGGCTACACCTTC | CASSSAGANYGYTF
TRBJ1-2 | TRBV27 | TRBD1 | NA | TGTGCCAGCAGAAACAGGGGTGGGAGCTATGGCTACACCTTC | CASRNRGGSYGYTF
TRBJ2-5 | TRBV24-1 | TRBD2 | few | TGTGCCACCAGTGGTGGCGGGGGCCAAGAGACCCAGTACTTC | CATSGGGGQETQYF
TRBJ2-2 | TRBV5-1 | NA | NA | TGCGCCAGCAGCTTACCGGGGGACACTCAGGAGCTGTTTTTT | CASSLPGDTQELFF
TRBJ2-5 | TRBV5-1 | NA | few | TGCGCCAGCAGCTGGGGATCGTACCAAGAGACCCAGTACTTC | CASSWGSYQETQYF
TRBJ1-4 | TRBV4-1 | TRBD1 | few | TGCGCCAGCAGCCATTTACCGGGACAGGGTCTAGAAAAACTGTTTTTT | CASSHLPGQGLEKLFF
TRBJ2-7 | TRBV4-2 | TRBD2 | NA | TGTGCCAGCAGCCAAGTACTAGCGGGGGGCTCGATGTACGAGCAGTACTTC | CASSQVLAGGSMYEQYF
TRBJ2-7 | TRBV12-3/TRBV12-4 | TRBD1 | few | TGTGCCAGCAGTGACCGGGACAGGGGCTCCTACGAGCAGTACTTC | CASSDRDRGSYEQYF
TRBJ1-1 | TRBV7-3 | TRBD1 | few | TGTGCCAGCAGCCAACAGGGGGGAGGGGGCACTGAAGCTTTCTTT | CASSQQGGGGTEAFF
TRBJ2-3 | TRBV25-1 | TRBD1 | NA | TGTGCCAGCAGTGCTAACCCGGGACAGCTCACAGATACGCAGTATTTT | CASSANPGQLTDTQYF
TRBJ1-6 | TRBV5-4 | NA | few | TGTGCCAGCAGCTTCGGGGGTTTGAGCTCCTATAATTCACCCCTCCACTTT | CASSFGGLSSYNSPLHF
TRBJ2-3 | TRBV7-9 | NA | few | TGTGCCAGCAGCTTATGGGATGACACAGATACGCAGTATTTT | CASSLWDDTDTQYF
TRBJ2-1 | TRBV6-6 | TRBD2 | NA | TGTGCCAGCCTTCCTCCTGGGGGAGGGGATGAGCAGTTCTTC | CASLPPGGGDEQFF
TRBJ1-1 | TRBV4-1 | NA | few | TGCGCCAGCAGCCAAGATAGAGGGAACACTGAAGCTCTCTTT | CASSQDRGNTEALF
TRBJ1-1 | TRBV27 | NA | few | TGTGCCAGCAGGCGGGGGCTCGAAAGGGACACTGAAGCTTTCTTT | CASRRGLERDTEAFF
TRBJ1-3 | TRBV5-1 | NA | few | TGCGCCAGCAGCTTAGTCTCTTCAGCTGGAAACACCATATATTTT | CASSLVSSAGNTIYF
TRBJ2-3 | TRBV20-1 | TRBD2 | few | TGCAGTGTGAGGCGAGCCTTAGCGGGACGCCTCACAGATACGCAGTATTTT | CSVRRALAGRLTDTQYF
TRBJ2-5 | TRBV7-3 | NA | NA | TGTGCCAGCAGCTTAATGCGGGGGCCGGGGGAGACCCAGTACTTC | CASSLMRGPGETQYF
TRBJ2-4 | TRBV10-2 | TRBD2 | few | TGCGCCAGCAGTGAGCTAGCGGGGGCACCTATAGCCAAAAACATTCAGTACTTC | CASSELAGAPIAKNIQYF
TRBJ2-1 | TRBV30 | NA | few | TGTGCCTGGAACCCTACAGGGTTGAATGAGCAGTTCTTC | CAWNPTGLNEQFF
TRBJ2-7 | TRBV29-1 | NA | few | TGCAGCGTGGGGGGCGCACAATACTCCTACGAGCAGTACTTC | CSVGGAQYSYEQYF
TRBJ2-7 | TRBV12-5 | NA | many | TGTGCTAGTGGTTTGAGGCCTCTGGGGGAACGCGAGCAGTACTTC | CASGLRPLGEREQYF
TRBJ2-5 | TRBV5-1 | NA | NA | TGCGCCAGCAGGCCACAACCCCAAGAGACCCAGTACTTC | CASRPQPQETQYF
TRBJ2-5 | TRBV24-1 | TRBD1 | many | TGTGCCACCAGTGATTCGGGACAGGGAGAAGAGACCCAGTACTTC | CATSDSGQGEETQYF
TRBJ2-2 | TRBV5-1 | TRBD1 | many | TGCGCCAGCAGCCGGGACAGGGGAACCGGGGAGCTGTTTTTT | CASSRDRGTGELFF
TRBJ2-2 | TRBV7-2 | TRBD2 | NA | TGTGCCAGCAGCTTAGGAGGGACGGGACTAGCGGGTTTCCCGGGAACCGGGGAGCTGTTTTTT | CASSLGGTGLAGFPGTGELFF
TRBJ1-2 | TRBV30 | TRBD1 | few | TGTGCCTGGAGCCTCAATACAGGGGGCTATGGCTACACCTTC | CAWSLNTGGYGYTF
TRBJ2-7 | TRBV20-1 | NA | NA | TGCAGTGCTAGACTGGGCGGCGCCTACGAGCAGTACTTC | CSARLGGAYEQYF
TRBJ1-6 | TRBV20-1 | TRBD1 | NA | TGCAGTGCCCGGGGGCCAGGGGGTAATTCACCCCTCCACTTT | CSARGPGGNSPLHF
TRBJ1-2 | TRBV6-5 | TRBD1 | NA | TGTGCCAACAGTTCCTTCGACAGGGAACGGGACTATGGCTACACCTTC | CANSSFDRERDYGYTF
TRBJ1-2 | TRBV20-1 | TRBD1 | few | TGCAGTGCTAGATCCCAGGGACAGGGCATCTACGGCTACACCTTC | CSARSQGQGIYGYTF
TRBJ2-7 | TRBV28 | TRBD1 | NA | TGTGCCAGCAGTTTATTGGGGACAGGGGGGTACGAGCAGTACTTC | CASSLLGTGGYEQYF
TRBJ1-2 | TRBV9 | NA | NA | TGTGCCAGCAGCGTAGATTGGGGACCAGCCTATGGCTACACCTTC | CASSVDWGPAYGYTF
TRBJ2-1 | TRBV12-3/TRBV12-4 | TRBD2 | few | TGTGCCAGCAGTAACAAGGGACTAGCGGCCTACAATGAGCAGTTCTTC | CASSNKGLAAYNEQFF
TRBJ2-3 | TRBV7-9 | NA | NA | TGTGCCAGCAGCCCTACAGGGCAGGGATACACAGATACGCAGTATTTT | CASSPTGQGYTDTQYF
TRBJ2-7 | TRBV12-3/TRBV12-4 | NA | NA | TGTGCCAGCAGTCCCAGGGAAAACTACGAGCAGTACTTC | CASSPRENYEQYF
TRBJ2-5 | TRBV24-1 | NA | few | TGTGCCACCAGTGATTCGTGGACTCCCCCGGGAGAGACCCAGTACTTC | CATSDSWTPPGETQYF
TRBJ1-2 | TRBV20-1 | NA | few | TGCAGTGCTTCACTTAATGGGAACTATGGCTACACCTTC | CSASLNGNYGYTF
TRBJ2-7 | TRBV29-1 | NA | few | TGCAGCGTTGTGAATCCTAAACGAAACTCCTACGAGCAGTACTTC | CSVVNPKRNSYEQYF
TRBJ1-3 | TRBV12-3/TRBV12-4 | NA | few | TGTGCCAGCAGTCAACAGATCTCTGGAAACGCCATATATTTT | CASSQQISGNAIYF
TRBJ1-1 | TRBV7-9 | NA | NA | TGTGCCAGCAGTACCCAGGGTGAAGCTTTCTTT | CASSTQGEAFF
TRBJ2-1 | TRBV27 | NA | few | TGTGCCAGCAGTTGGTCAGCCTCCTACAATGAGCAGTTCTTC | CASSWSASYNEQFF
TRBJ2-7 | TRBV7-3 | TRBD1 | few | TGTGCCAGCAGCTTAATTGGGACAGGTACCTACGAGCAGTACTTC | CASSLIGTGTYEQYF
TRBJ2-7 | TRBV7-9 | TRBD1 | few | TGTGCCAGCAGCCAGACAGGGGTCATACAAGTGTACTTC | CASSQTGVIQVYF
TRBJ2-1 | TRBV12-3/TRBV12-4 | NA | many | TGTGCCAGCAGGCCTACCGGGACCCGAAGGAATGAGCAGTTCTTC | CASRPTGTRRNEQFF
TRBJ1-2 | TRBV29-1 | NA | NA | TGCAGCGTTGAAGATTTCAGCAGCTCTAACTATGGCTACACCTTC | CSVEDFSSSNYGYTF
TRBJ2-1 | TRBV7-6 | TRBD2 | many | TGTGCCAGCAGCTTAAGGACTAGCGGGGGGAACAATGAGCAGTTCTTC | CASSLRTSGGNNEQFF
TRBJ2-7 | TRBV6-1 | TRBD2 | few | TGTGCCAGCAGGGCAACTAGCGCAGGCGAGCAGTACTTC | CASRATSAGEQYF
TRBJ2-1 | TRBV10-3 | TRBD1 | NA | TGTGCCGTCTGGACAGGGGAGGACAATGAGCAGTTCTTC | CAVWTGEDNEQFF
TRBJ1-5 | TRBV10-3 | NA | few | TGTGCCATCAGTCGAGGGGGGAGGGATCAGCCCCAGCATTTT | CAISRGGRDQPQHF
TRBJ2-5 | TRBV6-4 | NA | NA | TGTGCCGAGACCCAGGAGCCCTCAGTGGAGGAGACCCAGTACTTC | CAETQEPSVEETQYF